These 13 T cell receptor beta chains share one sample of origin, sequenced in a study of blood T cells in healthy people across ages. For the second PCR, which ran for about 6 to 11 cycles, a sample-barcoded 5' primer and a J-beta primer mix were used. TCRdb called the 5' RACE reads again in MiXCR, with one record for every CDR3 protein. The table has 800,000 to 950,000 distinct CDR3 sequences, around 46% seen once. The sequencing input was blood. The origin of the receptors is a man aged 25-45 years in good health.

The J gene is TRBJ2-7, the V gene TRBV29-1; the D gene is possibly TRBD1 (6 bases). The length of the CDR3 is 16 residues. V was cut by 0 bases and J by 1 base, with 16 bases left in between. CDR1 is SQVTM, CDR2 ANQGSEA, per germline. This CDR3 reads CSVEDSPAGDSYEQYF. Here the CDR3 DNA reads TGCAGCGTTGAAGATTCCCCGGCAGGGGATTCCTACGAGCAGTACTTC.

The rearrangement uses TRBV11-2 and TRBJ1-2; perhaps TRBD1 as D (5 bases). Germline-derived CDR1 and CDR2 are SGHAT and FQNNGV. CDR3 length: 14 residues. V lost 5 bases and J lost 3, with 13 bases in between. The CDR3 loop is CASSAGTGDYGYTF. CDR3 nucleotides: TGTGCCAGCAGCGCAGGGACGGGAGACTATGGCTACACCTTC.

The genes are TRBV20-1 and TRBJ1-4; D is ambiguous. The CDR3 covers 12 residues. Trimming took 3 bases from V and 3 from J, leaving 5 bases between them. Germline CDR1 and CDR2: DFQATT and SNEGSKA (reference sequence). As DNA, the CDR3 is TGCAGTGCTAGCAGTCCTAATGAAAAACTGTTTTTT. This encodes CSASSPNEKLFF.

J is TRBJ1-1 and V is TRBV29-1; D not certain. V was pared by 7 bases and J by 3 bases, with 15 bases between. The CDR3 has 13 amino acids. Germline CDR1 and CDR2: SQVTM and ANQGSEA. CDR3 coding DNA: TGCAGCGCGGACGGTGACCGACACACTGAAGCTTTCTTT. It codes for CSADGDRHTEAFF. The variable domain in full, completed from reference TRBV29-1 and TRBJ1-1, reads SAVISQKPSRDICQRGTSLTIQCQVDSQVTMMFWYRQQPGQSLTLIATANQGSEATYESGFVIDKFPISRPNLTFSTLTVSNMSPEDSSIYLCSADGDRHTEAFFGQGTRLTVV.

The V and J genes are TRBV7-2 and TRBJ1-5; D is undetermined. The length of the CDR3 is 13 residues. The V gene lost 1 base and the J gene lost 3 bases, with 4 bases spanning the gap. Germline V gives CDR1 SGHTA, CDR2 FQGNSA. The CDR3: CASSLVYNQPQHF. CDR3 nucleotides: TGTGCCAGCAGCTTAGTATACAATCAGCCCCAGCATTTT.

The chain couples TRBV18 to TRBJ1-1, with a possible D match to TRBD1 (5 bases). The germline V gene has CDR1 KGHSH and CDR2 LQKENI. This CDR3 is 14 amino acids long. V lost 1 base, J lost 1 base, and 7 bases lay in between. DNA of the CDR3: TGTGCCAGCTCACCACAGGGGAAGAACACTGAAGCTTTCTTT. Its translation: CASSPQGKNTEAFF. Full variable domain (rest looked up from reference TRBV18 and TRBJ1-1): NAGVMQNPRHLVRRRGQEARLRCSPMKGHSHVYWYRQLPEEGLKFMVYLQKENIIDESGMPKERFSAEFPKEGPSILRIQQVVRGDSAAYFCASSPQGKNTEAFFGQGTRLTVV.

The table lists this clonotype with a few counts. A much larger clone differs from this one at a single base, so this may be a read error. The V call is TRBV9, the J call TRBJ2-1; a possible D gene is TRBD2 (7 bases). The J call may not be correct, given that the DNA end is closer to TRBJ2-7. Germline CDR1 reads SGDLS; CDR2 reads YYNGEE. This CDR3 contains 15 residues. The CDR3 reads CASSVESGGYNEQYF. CDR3 DNA: TGTGCCAGCAGCGTAGAATCGGGGGGCTACAATGAGCAGTACTTC.

This clonotype was seen once. This sequence joins TRBV20-1 and TRBJ2-2, with D unresolved. CDR3 length equals 15 residues. The germline V gene encodes CDR1 DFQATT and CDR2 SNEGSKA (reference sequence). Trimming removed 1 base at V and 2 bases at J, with 11 bases between. For the CDR3, the DNA is TGCAGTGCTAGAGCCGAGACTGGCAACACCGGGGAGCTGTTTTTT. It yields the protein CSARAETGNTGELFF.

The V gene is TRBV20-1, the J gene TRBJ1-6, with D hard to call. The CDR3 consists of 14 residues. CDR1 is DFQATT, CDR2 SNEGSKA, per germline (reference sequence). Deletions cut 3 bases from V and 6 bases from J, with 12 bases between. The CDR3 DNA sequence: TGCAGTGCTAGGGCCGACCGGAGTAATTCACCCCTCCACTTT. Protein sequence: CSARADRSNSPLHF.

This rearrangement joins TRBV7-9 to TRBJ1-2; no definite D call. The CDR3 is 15 amino acids. The germline CDR1 and CDR2 sequences are SEHNR and FQNEAQ (reference sequence). Trimming pared 5 bases from V and 4 bases from J, leaving 17 bases between. CDR3 in amino acids: CASSLQSVEAYGYTF. The CDR3 coding sequence is TGTGCCAGCAGCCTCCAAAGTGTTGAAGCCTATGGCTACACCTTC.

This clonotype appeared a single time. The rearrangement joins TRBV6-5 to TRBJ1-2; a possible D gene is TRBD1 (6 bases). The germline CDR1 and CDR2 sequences are MNHEY and SVGAGI. The CDR3 runs 13 residues. Deletions cut 0 bases from V and 7 bases from J, with 9 bases between. The CDR3: CASSYSTGPGYTF. The CDR3 bases are TGTGCCAGCAGTTACTCGACAGGTCCTGGCTACACCTTC.

Many counts were recorded for this clonotype. The chain combines TRBV4-3 with TRBJ2-3, with TRBD2 matching 10 bases. Trimming took 4 bases from V and 4 from J; bases not matched to a gene: 2. The CDR3 totals 14 residues. From germline, CDR1 is LGHNA and CDR2 YSLEER. The CDR3 DNA sequence: TGCGCCAGCAGCCCTCTAGCGGGAGCAGATACGCAGTATTTT. Protein sequence: CASSPLAGADTQYF.

The chain couples TRBV7-9 to TRBJ1-1, with D possibly TRBD1 on 5 matching bases. Per germline, CDR1 SEHNR and CDR2 FQNEAQ (reference sequence). The CDR3 contains 13 residues. With 5 bases removed from V and 5 bases from J, the gap between germline ends came to 12 bases. The CDR3 is CASSEQAGTEAFF. Written as DNA, the CDR3 is TGTGCCAGCAGCGAACAGGCGGGAACTGAAGCTTTCTTT.